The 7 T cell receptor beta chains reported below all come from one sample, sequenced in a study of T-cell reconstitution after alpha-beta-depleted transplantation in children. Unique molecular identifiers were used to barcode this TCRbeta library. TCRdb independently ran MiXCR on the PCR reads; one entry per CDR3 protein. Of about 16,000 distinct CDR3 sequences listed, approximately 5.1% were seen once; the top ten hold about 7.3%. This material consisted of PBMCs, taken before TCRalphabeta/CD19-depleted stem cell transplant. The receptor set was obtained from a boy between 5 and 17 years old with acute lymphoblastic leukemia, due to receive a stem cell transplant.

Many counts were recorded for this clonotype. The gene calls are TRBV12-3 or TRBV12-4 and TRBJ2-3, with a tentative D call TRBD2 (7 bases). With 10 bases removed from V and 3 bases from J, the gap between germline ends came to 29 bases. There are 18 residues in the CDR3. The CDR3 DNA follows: TGTGCCACCAAGGTCCTGGGGGGGGCACTCCCCGAGACAGATACGCAGTATTTT. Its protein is CATKVLGGALPETDTQYF.

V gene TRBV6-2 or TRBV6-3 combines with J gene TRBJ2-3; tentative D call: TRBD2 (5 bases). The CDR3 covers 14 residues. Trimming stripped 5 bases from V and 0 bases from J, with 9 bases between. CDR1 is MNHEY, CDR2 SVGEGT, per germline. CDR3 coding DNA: TGTGCCAGCAGTAGCGGTTTTAGCACAGATACGCAGTATTTT. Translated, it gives CASSSGFSTDTQYF.

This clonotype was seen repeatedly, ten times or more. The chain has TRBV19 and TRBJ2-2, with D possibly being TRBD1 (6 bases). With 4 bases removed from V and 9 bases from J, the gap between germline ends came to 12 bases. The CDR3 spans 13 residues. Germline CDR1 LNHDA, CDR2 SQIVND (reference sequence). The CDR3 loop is CASSRRQVWELFF. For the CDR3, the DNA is TGTGCCAGTAGTAGGCGACAGGTCTGGGAGCTGTTTTTT.

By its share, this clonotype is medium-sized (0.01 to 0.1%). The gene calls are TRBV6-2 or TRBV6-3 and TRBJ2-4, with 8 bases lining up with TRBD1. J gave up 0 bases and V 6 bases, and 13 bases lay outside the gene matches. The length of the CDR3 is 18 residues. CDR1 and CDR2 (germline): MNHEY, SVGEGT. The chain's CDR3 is CASRQRISGGIAKNIQYF. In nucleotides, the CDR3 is TGTGCCAGCAGACAACGGATCTCAGGGGGCATAGCCAAAAACATTCAGTACTTC.

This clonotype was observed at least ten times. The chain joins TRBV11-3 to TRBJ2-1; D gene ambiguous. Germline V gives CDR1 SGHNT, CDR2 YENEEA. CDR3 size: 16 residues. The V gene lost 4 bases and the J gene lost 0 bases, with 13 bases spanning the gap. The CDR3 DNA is TGTGCCAGCAGCTCCCCATCGGAGAGCTCCTACAATGAGCAGTTCTTC. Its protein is CASSSPSESSYNEQFF. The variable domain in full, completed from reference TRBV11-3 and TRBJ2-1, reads EAGVVQSPRYKIIEKKQPVAFWCNPISGHNTLYWYLQNLGQGPELLIRYENEEAVDDSQLPKDRFSAERLKGVDSTLKIQPAELGDSAVYLCASSSPSESSYNEQFFGPGTRLTVL.

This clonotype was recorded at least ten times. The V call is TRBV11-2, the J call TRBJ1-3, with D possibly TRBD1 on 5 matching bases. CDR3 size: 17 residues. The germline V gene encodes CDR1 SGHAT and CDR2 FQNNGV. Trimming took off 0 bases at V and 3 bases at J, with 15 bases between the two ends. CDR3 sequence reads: CASSLETGPSRGNTIYF. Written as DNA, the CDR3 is TGTGCCAGCAGCTTAGAAACAGGACCGTCCCGTGGAAACACCATATATTTT.

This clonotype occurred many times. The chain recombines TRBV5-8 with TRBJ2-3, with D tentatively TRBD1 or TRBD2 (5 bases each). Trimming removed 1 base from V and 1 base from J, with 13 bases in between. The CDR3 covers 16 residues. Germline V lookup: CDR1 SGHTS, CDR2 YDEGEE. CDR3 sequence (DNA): TGTGCCAGCAGCTTGTATCGGGAAGGGGGCACAGATACGCAGTATTTT. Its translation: CASSLYREGGTDTQYF.